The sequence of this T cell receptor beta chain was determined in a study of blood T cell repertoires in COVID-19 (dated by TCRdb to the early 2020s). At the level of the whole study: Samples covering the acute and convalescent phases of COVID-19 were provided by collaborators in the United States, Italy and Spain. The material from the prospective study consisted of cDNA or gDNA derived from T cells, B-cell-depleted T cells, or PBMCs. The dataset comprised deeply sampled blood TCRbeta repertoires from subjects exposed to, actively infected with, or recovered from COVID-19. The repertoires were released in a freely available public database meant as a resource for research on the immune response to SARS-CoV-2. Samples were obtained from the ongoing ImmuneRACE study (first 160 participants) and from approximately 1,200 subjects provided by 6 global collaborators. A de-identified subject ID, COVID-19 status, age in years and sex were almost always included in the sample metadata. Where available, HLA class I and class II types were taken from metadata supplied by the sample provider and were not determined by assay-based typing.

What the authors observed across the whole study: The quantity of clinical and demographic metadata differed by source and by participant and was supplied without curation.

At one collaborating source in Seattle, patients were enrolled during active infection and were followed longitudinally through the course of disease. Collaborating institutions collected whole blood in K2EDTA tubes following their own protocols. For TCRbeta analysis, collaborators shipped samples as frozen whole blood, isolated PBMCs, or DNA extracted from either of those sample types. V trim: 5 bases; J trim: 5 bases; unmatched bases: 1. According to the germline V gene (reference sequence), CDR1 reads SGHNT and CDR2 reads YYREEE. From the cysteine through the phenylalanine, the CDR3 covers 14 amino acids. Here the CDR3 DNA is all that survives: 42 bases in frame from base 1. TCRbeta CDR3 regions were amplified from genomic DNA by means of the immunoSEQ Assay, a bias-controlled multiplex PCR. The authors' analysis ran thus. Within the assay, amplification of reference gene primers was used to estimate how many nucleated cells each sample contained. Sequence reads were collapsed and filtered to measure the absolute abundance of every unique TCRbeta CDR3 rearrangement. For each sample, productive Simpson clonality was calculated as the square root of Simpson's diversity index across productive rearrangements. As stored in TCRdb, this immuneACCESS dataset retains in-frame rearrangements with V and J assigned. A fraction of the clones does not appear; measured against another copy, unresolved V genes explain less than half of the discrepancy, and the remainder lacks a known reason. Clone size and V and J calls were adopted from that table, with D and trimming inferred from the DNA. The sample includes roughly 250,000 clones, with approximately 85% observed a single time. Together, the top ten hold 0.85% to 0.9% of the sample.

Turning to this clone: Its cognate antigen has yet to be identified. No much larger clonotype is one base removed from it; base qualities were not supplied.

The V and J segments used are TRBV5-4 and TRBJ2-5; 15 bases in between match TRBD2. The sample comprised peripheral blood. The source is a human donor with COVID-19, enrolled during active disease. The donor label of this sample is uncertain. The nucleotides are TGTGCCAGCAGTGGGACTAGCGGGAGGGAGACCCAGTACTTC. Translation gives CASSGTSGRETQYF.